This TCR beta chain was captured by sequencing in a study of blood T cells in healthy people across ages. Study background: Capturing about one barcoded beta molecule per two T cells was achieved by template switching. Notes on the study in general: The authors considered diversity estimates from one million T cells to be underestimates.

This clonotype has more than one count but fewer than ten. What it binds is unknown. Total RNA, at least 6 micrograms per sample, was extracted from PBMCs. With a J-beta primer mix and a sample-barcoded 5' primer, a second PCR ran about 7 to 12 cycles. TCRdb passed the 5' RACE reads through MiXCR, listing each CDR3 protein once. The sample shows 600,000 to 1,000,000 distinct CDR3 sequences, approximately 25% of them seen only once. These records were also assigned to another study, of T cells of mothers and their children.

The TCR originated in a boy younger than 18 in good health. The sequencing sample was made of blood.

The CDR3 spells CATSDWGGEAFF. In DNA, the CDR3 is TGTGCCACCAGTGATTGGGGGGGTGAAGCTTTCTTT. This chain connects TRBV24-1 to TRBJ1-1; weak D call: TRBD1 (5 bases). V was shortened by 2 bases and J by 7 bases, with 7 bases between the two germline ends. The CDR3 is made up of 12 amino acids. From germline, CDR1 is KGHDR and CDR2 SFDVKD.